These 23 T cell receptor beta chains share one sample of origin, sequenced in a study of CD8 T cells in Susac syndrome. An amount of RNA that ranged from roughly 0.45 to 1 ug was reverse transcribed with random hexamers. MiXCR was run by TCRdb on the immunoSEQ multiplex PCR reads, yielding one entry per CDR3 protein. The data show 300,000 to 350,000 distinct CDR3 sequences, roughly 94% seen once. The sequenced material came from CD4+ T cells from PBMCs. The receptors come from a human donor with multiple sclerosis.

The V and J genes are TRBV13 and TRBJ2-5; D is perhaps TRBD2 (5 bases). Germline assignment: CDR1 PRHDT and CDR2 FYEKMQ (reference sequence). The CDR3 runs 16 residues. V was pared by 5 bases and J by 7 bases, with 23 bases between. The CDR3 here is CASSPRLAPSGWTQYF. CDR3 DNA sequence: TGTGCCAGCAGCCCTCGGCTAGCCCCTAGTGGGTGGACCCAGTACTTC.

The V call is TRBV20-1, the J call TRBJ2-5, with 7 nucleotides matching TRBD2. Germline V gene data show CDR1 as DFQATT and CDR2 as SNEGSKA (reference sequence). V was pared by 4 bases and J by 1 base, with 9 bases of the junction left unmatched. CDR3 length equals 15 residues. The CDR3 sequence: CSATVRASGQETQYF. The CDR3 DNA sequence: TGCAGTGCTACCGTCCGGGCTAGCGGCCAAGAGACCCAGTACTTC.

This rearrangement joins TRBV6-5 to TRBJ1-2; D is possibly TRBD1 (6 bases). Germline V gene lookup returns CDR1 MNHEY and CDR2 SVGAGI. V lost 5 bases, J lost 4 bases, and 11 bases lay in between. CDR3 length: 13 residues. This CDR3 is CASSTTGAYGYTF. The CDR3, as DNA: TGTGCCAGCAGTACGACAGGTGCCTATGGCTACACCTTC.

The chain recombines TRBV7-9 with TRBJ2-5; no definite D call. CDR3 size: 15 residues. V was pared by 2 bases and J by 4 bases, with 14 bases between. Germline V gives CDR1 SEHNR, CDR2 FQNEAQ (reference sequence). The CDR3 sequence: CASSLSAGVGETQYF. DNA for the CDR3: TGTGCCAGCAGCTTATCGGCAGGAGTTGGAGAGACCCAGTACTTC.

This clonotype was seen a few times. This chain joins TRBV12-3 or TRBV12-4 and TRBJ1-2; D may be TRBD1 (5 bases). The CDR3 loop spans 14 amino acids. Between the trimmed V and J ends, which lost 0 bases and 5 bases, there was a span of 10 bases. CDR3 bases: TGTGCCAGCAGTTTAGCGGGGCGCGGGTATGGCTACACCTTC. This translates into CASSLAGRGYGYTF.

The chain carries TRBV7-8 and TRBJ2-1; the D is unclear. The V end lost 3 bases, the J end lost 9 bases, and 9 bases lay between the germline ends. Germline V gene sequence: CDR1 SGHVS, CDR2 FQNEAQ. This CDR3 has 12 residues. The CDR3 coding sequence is TGTGCCAGCAGCTTGTCCCGGGTTGAGCAGTTCTTC. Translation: CASSLSRVEQFF.

In nucleotides, the CDR3 is TGCAGCGTTGAGATCCTTCCAGGCACTGAAGCTTTCTTT. Protein product: CSVEILPGTEAFF. This chain links TRBV29-1 with TRBJ1-1, with D unclear. The germline gives CDR1 SQVTM, CDR2 ANQGSEA. The CDR3 is made up of 13 amino acids. The V gene lost 3 bases and the J gene lost 4 bases, with 12 bases spanning the gap.

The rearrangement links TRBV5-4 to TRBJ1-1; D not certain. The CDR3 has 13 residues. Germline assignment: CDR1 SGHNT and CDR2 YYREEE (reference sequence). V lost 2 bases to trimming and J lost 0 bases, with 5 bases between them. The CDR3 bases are TGTGCCAGCAGCTTCAATGTGAACACTGAAGCTTTCTTT. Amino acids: CASSFNVNTEAFF.

The CDR3 DNA reads as TGCAGCGTCTTAAGACAGGGCGCTGAAAAACTGTTTTTT. It encodes CSVLRQGAEKLFF. The chain uses TRBV29-1 and TRBJ1-4; TRBD1 matches at 7 bases. Germline trimming cut 6 bases from V and 7 bases from J; bases unmatched to any gene: 8. Germline-derived CDR1 and CDR2 are SQVTM and ANQGSEA. This CDR3 contains 13 residues.

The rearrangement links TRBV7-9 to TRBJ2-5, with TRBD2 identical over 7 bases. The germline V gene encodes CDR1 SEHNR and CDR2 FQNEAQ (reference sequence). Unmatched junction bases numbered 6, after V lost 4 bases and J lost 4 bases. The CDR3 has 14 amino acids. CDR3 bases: TGTGCCAGCAGCTCAGCTGCGGGAGCAGAGACCCAGTACTTC. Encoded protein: CASSSAAGAETQYF.

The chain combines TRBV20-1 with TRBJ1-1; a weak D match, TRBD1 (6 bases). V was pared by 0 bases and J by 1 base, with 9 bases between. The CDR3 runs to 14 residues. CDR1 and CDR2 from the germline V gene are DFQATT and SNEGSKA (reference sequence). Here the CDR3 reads CSARDQGSNTEAFF. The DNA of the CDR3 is TGCAGTGCTAGAGATCAGGGGTCGAACACTGAAGCTTTCTTT.

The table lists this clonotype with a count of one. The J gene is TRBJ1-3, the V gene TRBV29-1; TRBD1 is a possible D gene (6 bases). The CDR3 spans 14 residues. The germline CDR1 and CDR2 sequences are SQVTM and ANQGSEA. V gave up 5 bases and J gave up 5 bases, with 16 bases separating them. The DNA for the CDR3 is TGCAGCGTTATACCGACAGGAGCGCGAAACACCATATATTTT. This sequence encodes CSVIPTGARNTIYF.

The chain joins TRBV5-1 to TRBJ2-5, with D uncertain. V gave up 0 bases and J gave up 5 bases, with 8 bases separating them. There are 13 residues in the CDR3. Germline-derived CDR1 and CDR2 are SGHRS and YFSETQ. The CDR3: CASSLALRETQYF. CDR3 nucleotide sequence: TGCGCCAGCAGCTTGGCCCTGCGGGAGACCCAGTACTTC.

CDR3 in amino acids: CASSQAGGTYEQYF. As DNA, the CDR3 is TGTGCCAGCAGCCAAGCAGGGGGAACTTACGAGCAGTACTTC. V usage is TRBV3-1 and J usage is TRBJ2-7, with TRBD1 identical over 7 bases. Germline V gives CDR1 LGHDT, CDR2 YNNKEL (reference sequence). V was clipped by 1 base and J by 4 bases; unmatched bases: 4. This CDR3 is 14 amino acids long.

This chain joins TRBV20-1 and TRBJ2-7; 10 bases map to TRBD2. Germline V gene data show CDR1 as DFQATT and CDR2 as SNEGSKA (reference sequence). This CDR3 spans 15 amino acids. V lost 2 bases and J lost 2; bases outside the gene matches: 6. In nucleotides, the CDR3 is TGCAGTGCTAGAACGGGACTAGCGAAAACCTACGAGCAGTACTTC. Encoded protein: CSARTGLAKTYEQYF.

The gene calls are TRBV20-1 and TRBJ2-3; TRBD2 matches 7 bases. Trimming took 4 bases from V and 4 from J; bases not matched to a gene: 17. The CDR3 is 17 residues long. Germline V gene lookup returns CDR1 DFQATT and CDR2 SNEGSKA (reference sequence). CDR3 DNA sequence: TGCAGTGCTACACCGGGACTAACTCCGAATACTCCAGATACGCAGTATTTT. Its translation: CSATPGLTPNTPDTQYF.

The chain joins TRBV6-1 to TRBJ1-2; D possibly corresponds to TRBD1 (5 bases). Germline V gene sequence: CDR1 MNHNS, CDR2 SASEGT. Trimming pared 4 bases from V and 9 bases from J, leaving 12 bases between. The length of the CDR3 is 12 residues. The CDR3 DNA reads TGTGCCAGCAGTGCCAGGGCGGGGAGCTACACCTTC. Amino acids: CASSARAGSYTF.

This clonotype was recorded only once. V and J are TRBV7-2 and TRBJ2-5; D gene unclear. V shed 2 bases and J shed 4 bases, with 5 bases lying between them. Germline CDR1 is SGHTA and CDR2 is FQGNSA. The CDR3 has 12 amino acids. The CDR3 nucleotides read TGTGCCAGCAGCTTATTCCCAGAGACCCAGTACTTC. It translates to CASSLFPETQYF.

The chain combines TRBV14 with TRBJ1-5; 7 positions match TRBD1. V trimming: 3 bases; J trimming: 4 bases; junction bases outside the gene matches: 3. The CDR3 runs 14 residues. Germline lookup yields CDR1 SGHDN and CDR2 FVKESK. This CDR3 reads CASSQTGTNQPQHF. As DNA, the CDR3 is TGTGCCAGCAGCCAGACAGGGACGAATCAGCCCCAGCATTTT.

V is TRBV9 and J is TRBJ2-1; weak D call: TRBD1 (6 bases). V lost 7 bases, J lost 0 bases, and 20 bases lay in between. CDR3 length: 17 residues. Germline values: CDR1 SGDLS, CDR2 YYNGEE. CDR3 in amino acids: CASGPQGGPNSYNEQFF. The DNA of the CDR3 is TGTGCCAGCGGCCCCCAAGGGGGACCCAACTCCTACAATGAGCAGTTCTTC.

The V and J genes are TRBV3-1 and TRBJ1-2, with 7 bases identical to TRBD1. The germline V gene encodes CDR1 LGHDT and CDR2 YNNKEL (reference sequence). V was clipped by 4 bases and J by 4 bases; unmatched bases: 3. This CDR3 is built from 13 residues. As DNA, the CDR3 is TGTGCCAGCAGCCCCAGGGGGGGCTATGGCTACACCTTC. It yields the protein CASSPRGGYGYTF.

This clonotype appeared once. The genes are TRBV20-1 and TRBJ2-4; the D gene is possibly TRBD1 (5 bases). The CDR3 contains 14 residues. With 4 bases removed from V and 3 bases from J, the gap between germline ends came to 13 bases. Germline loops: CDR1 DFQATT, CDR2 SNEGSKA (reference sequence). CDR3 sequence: CSAMGLWGKNIQYF. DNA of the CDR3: TGCAGTGCTATGGGGCTATGGGGCAAAAACATTCAGTACTTC.

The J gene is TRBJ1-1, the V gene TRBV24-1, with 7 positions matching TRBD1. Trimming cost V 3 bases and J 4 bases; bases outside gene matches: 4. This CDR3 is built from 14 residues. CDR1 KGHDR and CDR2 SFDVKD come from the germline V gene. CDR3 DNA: TGTGCCACCAGTGATAGGGCAGGGGGCACTGAAGCTTTCTTT. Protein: CATSDRAGGTEAFF.